This is a list of T cell receptor beta chains from one sample in a study of T cell responses to AZD1222 COVID-19 vaccine. Repertoires were generated with immunoSEQ multiplex PCR, while TCRdb's copy carries only in-frame clones and drops some. The sample gives about 140,000 clones, almost 90% of which show up once; around 3% is in the top ten. Sequenced here: peripheral blood, sampled on day 0 of AZD1222 vaccination. Receptor source: an adult in good health. CDR3s include the opening cysteine and the closing phenylalanine or tryptophan. D genes are given only for firm matches.

CDR3,length,D,V
CASSARQGNGYTF,13,TRBD1,TRBV19
CASSQEMGPPTQYF,14,.,TRBV3-1/TRBV3-2
CASSVDLRNEQFF,13,.,TRBV9
CASSQAGDGYTF,12,.,TRBV4-2
CASRGPSGYTYNEQFF,16,TRBD2,TRBV28
CASSVGPLGSEQYF,14,.,TRBV9
CSVEDESYRAFF,12,.,TRBV29-1
CASSQATSGPSSYNEQFF,18,TRBD2,TRBV19
CGTGVFSGANVLTF,14,.,TRBV27
CASSPGPGNQPQHF,14,.,TRBV5-6
CAYIVSSYNEQFF,13,.,TRBV30
CASSPGVAGGEETQYF,16,TRBD2,TRBV5-4
CASSSLRGGTQYF,13,.,TRBV7-9
CASSQAGDTIYF,12,.,TRBV28
CASSLAGFTEAFF,13,.,TRBV5-4
CASSASSRSGNTIYF,15,.,TRBV9
CASRTQGGSDNSPLHF,16,TRBD1,TRBV19
CASSTTGGEQFF,12,TRBD1,TRBV27
CASSERGLAVTDTQYF,16,TRBD2,TRBV7-6
CATSRRRLGGQPQHF,15,.,TRBV15
CASSDYSGDFYEQYF,15,.,TRBV6-1
CAWNRRSGNTIYF,13,.,TRBV30
CASSLTQGQFGNTIYF,16,.,TRBV5-8
CASSLDTSGRAYEQYF,16,TRBD2,TRBV7-2
CASSFTDTQYF,11,.,TRBV5-1
CASRPGVHWDSNSPLHF,17,TRBD1,TRBV28
CASSFSQANYEQYF,14,.,TRBV11-1
CASNTGGGNQPQHF,14,.,TRBV2
CARLNPGYTF,10,.,TRBV30
CASSVTAPIGYTF,13,.,TRBV6-4
CASTSVRAAYGYTF,14,.,TRBV6-5
CASSAQTGGNEKLFF,15,TRBD1,TRBV7-2
CASRRDSGRADF,12,TRBD1,TRBV19
CASSFSSTQYF,11,.,TRBV6-2/TRBV6-3
CASRLLDEQFF,11,.,TRBV5-1
CASSWSAGDHTGELFF,16,TRBD2,TRBV11-3
CSVEGQIETQYF,12,.,TRBV29-1
CAWSVRAGSTSEQYF,15,.,TRBV30
CASSLQGAGQPQHF,14,TRBD1,TRBV9
CAWSVMGGQYF,11,.,TRBV30
CASSKIVGENGYTF,14,.,TRBV21-1
CATRDRGGTYNEQFF,15,TRBD1,TRBV28
CASSLLENTEAFF,13,.,TRBV27